Here is one T cell receptor beta chain with its context. Its specificity is not known. The record originates from a study of shared clonotypes between healthy human individuals. About the research overall: Used for every donor were three CD4 naive, three CD4 memory, two CD8 naive and one CD8 memory plate. The study's findings and limits: Naive subsets tended to show greater estimated richness than memory subsets.

This CDR3 region has 18 residues. Germline V gene sequence: CDR1 SGHAT, CDR2 FQDESV (reference sequence). V was clipped by 5 bases and J by 2 bases; unmatched bases: 14. TCRdb's copy holds only in-frame clones and misses some; the assay was immunoSEQ multiplex PCR. The table records 550,000 to 800,000 clones, less than 95% of them present only once. This chain connects TRBV11-1 to TRBJ2-3; 9 nucleotides match TRBD2. Source material: memory CD8+ T cells from PBMCs. Subset: CD45RO+ cells pooled with CCR7-negative TemRA cells. The sequence came from a man aged 18 to 30 in good health. Some clones in this sample may be carry-over from other donors' samples. The CDR3 is CASSPAGASGASTDTQYF. The CDR3 DNA sequence: TGTGCCAGCAGCCCCGCGGGGGCTAGCGGGGCCTCCACAGATACGCAGTATTTT.